This record looks at one T cell receptor beta chain sequence and its context. This entry is derived from a study of OX40 agonist ivuxolimab in advanced cancers. At the level of the study: Aged 23 to 79 with a mean of roughly 65 years, they were under 85% male.

Using immunoSEQ multiplex PCR, the repertoire was profiled, and TCRdb retains in-frame clones only, with some absent. The sample holds roughly 100,000 clones, approximately 90% seen once. V lost 3 bases, J lost 4 bases, and 6 bases stayed unmatched. CDR3 length: 15 amino acids. Per the germline V gene, CDR1 is LNHDA and CDR2 is SQIVND (reference sequence). This chain uses TRBV19 with TRBJ2-3; TRBD2 aligns across 8 bases. The TCR originated in an adult with an advanced solid tumor such as melanoma, head and neck, liver or kidney cancer. The sequenced sample was CD4+ or CD8+ T cells sorted from blood, obtained in a trial of the OX40 agonist ivuxolimab. This CDR3 is CASSIRGGSSDTQYF. The CDR3 DNA is TGTGCCAGTAGTATCCGCGGGGGGAGTTCAGATACGCAGTATTTT. Filled out from reference TRBV19 and TRBJ2-3, the complete variable domain reads DGGITQSPKYLFRKEGQNVTLSCEQNLNHDAMYWYRQDPGQGLRLIYYSQIVNDFQKGDIAEGYSVSREKKESFPLTVTSAQKNPTAFYLCASSIRGGSSDTQYFGPGTRLTVL.